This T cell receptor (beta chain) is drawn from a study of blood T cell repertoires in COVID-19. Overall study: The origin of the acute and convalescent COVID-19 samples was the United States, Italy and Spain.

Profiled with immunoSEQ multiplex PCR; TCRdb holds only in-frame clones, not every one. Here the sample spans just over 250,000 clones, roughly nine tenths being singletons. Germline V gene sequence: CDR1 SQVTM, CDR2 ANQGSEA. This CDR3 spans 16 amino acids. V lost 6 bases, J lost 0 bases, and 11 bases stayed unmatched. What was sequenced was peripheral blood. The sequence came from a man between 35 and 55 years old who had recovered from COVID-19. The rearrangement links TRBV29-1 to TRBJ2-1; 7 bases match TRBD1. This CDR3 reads CSVPKGQPFSYNEQFF. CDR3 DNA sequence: TGCAGCGTCCCCAAGGGACAGCCGTTCTCCTACAATGAGCAGTTCTTC.